These 10 T cell receptor beta chains came from one sample sequenced in a study of preoperative IRX-2 immunotherapy in early breast cancer. The treatment is: preoperative locoregional IRX-2 cytokine immunotherapy. TCRdb's copy holds only in-frame clones and misses some; the assay was immunoSEQ multiplex PCR. The data hold over 30,000 clones, with about nine tenths observed a single time. The specimen comprised tumor tissue, sampled after IRX-2 immunotherapy. Every receptor here comes from a human donor with breast cancer.

This clone was found a few times. V is TRBV10-3 and J is TRBJ2-3; D call uncertain. The germline V gene has CDR1 ENHRY and CDR2 SYGVKD. Between the trimmed V and J ends, which lost 2 bases and 4 bases, there was a span of 10 bases. This CDR3 spans 14 amino acids. The CDR3 loop reads CAISEAVIPDTQYF. The CDR3 nucleotides are TGTGCCATCAGTGAGGCGGTAATCCCAGATACGCAGTATTTT.

The chain combines TRBV10-2 with TRBJ2-7; TRBD1 matches 10 bases. CDR3 length equals 14 residues. The V and J ends lost 2 bases and 6 bases, in that order; junction bases with no gene match: 4. Looked up from germline, CDR1 is WSHSY and CDR2 is SAAADI. The CDR3 spells CASSETGQGGEQYV. Written as DNA, the CDR3 is TGCGCCAGCAGTGAGACTGGACAGGGGGGCGAGCAGTACGTC.

To note about this clone: One end of the junction varies from germline; a read error may be responsible. The chain links TRBV6-8 to TRBJ1-6, with a weak D call TRBD1 (5 bases). CDR1 is MNHGY, CDR2 SAAAGT, per germline. This CDR3 spans 14 amino acids. CDR3 loop: CASSDSSGVSPLHF. In DNA form, the CDR3 reads TGTGCCAGCAGTGACTCTTCGGGGGTTTCACCCCTCCACTTT.

The chain recombines TRBV5-1 with TRBJ2-3; TRBD2 matches 14 bases. Germline V gene lookup returns CDR1 SGHRS and CDR2 YFSETQ. CDR3 length: 17 residues. The junction had 6 bases not matched to a gene; V was cut back by 3 bases and J by 3 bases. CDR3 DNA sequence: TGCGCCAGCAGCTCAGGAGGACTAGCGGGAGGAACAGATACGCAGTATTTT. This translates into CASSSGGLAGGTDTQYF.

The chain employs TRBV6-8 and TRBJ2-1; 11 positions match TRBD2. The CDR3 has 15 amino acids. The V segment lost 6 bases and the J segment 3 bases; nucleotides outside the gene matches: 4. CDR1 is MNHGY and CDR2 is SAAAGT in the germline V gene. The CDR3 DNA follows: TGTGCCAGCAGAGCTAGCGGGGGGATCTACAATGAGCAGTTCTTC. Translation gives CASRASGGIYNEQFF.

The genes are TRBV19 and TRBJ1-5; the match to TRBD1 covers 10 bases. The germline CDR1 and CDR2 sequences are LNHDA and SQIVND (reference sequence). This CDR3 is 15 amino acids long. J was trimmed by 3 bases and V by 7 bases; bases with no gene match: 6. CDR3 coding DNA: TGTGCCAGTAAGCGGACAGGGGGTTTCAATCAGCCCCAGCATTTT. Translated, it gives CASKRTGGFNQPQHF.

The rearrangement links TRBV18 to TRBJ1-1; D unresolved. The germline V gene has CDR1 KGHSH and CDR2 LQKENI. V lost 1 base to trimming and J lost 1 base, with 4 bases between them. There are 13 residues in the CDR3. The CDR3 spells CASSPRQNTEAFF. In DNA form, the CDR3 reads TGTGCCAGCTCACCACGGCAGAACACTGAAGCTTTCTTT. The full variable domain, completed using reference TRBV18 and TRBJ1-1, is NAGVMQNPRHLVRRRGQEARLRCSPMKGHSHVYWYRQLPEEGLKFMVYLQKENIIDESGMPKERFSAEFPKEGPSILRIQQVVRGDSAAYFCASSPRQNTEAFFGQGTRLTVV.

The rearrangement links TRBV7-1 to TRBJ1-1; D not resolved. TRBV7-1 belongs to the ORF category, with a function that is uncertain. This CDR3 spans 13 amino acids. V lost 3 bases and J lost 1, with 6 bases in between. CDR3 bases: TGTGCCAGCAGCTCGGGCCCGAACACTGAAGCTTTCTTT. Protein product: CASSSGPNTEAFF.

In its sample, this clone was seen once. This chain joins TRBV23-1 and TRBJ1-1; TRBD1 agrees at 8 bases. TRBV23-1 is noted as an ORF with a role that remains uncertain. With 6 bases clipped from V and 1 base from J, the junction kept 10 bases outside the gene matches. CDR3 length: 16 amino acids. The CDR3 sequence: CASSQRQGSPNTEAFF. The CDR3 region has the DNA TGCGCCAGCAGCCAGAGACAGGGGTCTCCGAACACTGAAGCTTTCTTT.

CDR3 region: CASSIGLPSQPQHF. Written as DNA, the CDR3 is TGTGCCAGTAGTATAGGGTTGCCGAGTCAGCCCCAGCATTTT. The chain combines TRBV19 with TRBJ1-5; no reliable D call. Trimming shortened V by 1 base and J by 6 bases, and 10 bases separated the two germline ends. In germline, CDR1 is LNHDA, CDR2 SQIVND (reference sequence). The CDR3 loop spans 14 amino acids.